This TCR beta chain was obtained from a study of cytomegalovirus exposure and HLA in healthy donors. Study information: Unique TCR beta sequences numbering some 120 million came from 190 million or so T cells in an earlier analysis. HLA-typed donors contributed some 77 million unique TCRs, which were held in an early data release.

This CDR3 spans 19 amino acids. CDR1 and CDR2 from the germline V gene are SEHNR and FQNEAQ (reference sequence). Losses at the gene ends were 3 bases for V and 8 bases for J; bases not matched to a gene: 17. This clone appeared a few times. The PCR made use of 60 Vbeta and 13 Jbeta primers. Only in-frame clones appear in the TCRdb table, and some are missing; sequencing was by immunoSEQ multiplex PCR. The sample records around 140,000 clones, approximately 75% being singletons. The TCR comes from a male donor in good health and CMV-seronegative. This chain joins TRBV7-9 and TRBJ2-3, with TRBD2 matching 13 bases. Specimen: PBMCs. The CDR3 DNA reads TGTGCCAGCAGCTTCAACCTAAGGACTAGCGGGGGCACCAGGGGTACGCAGTATTTT. Protein product: CASSFNLRTSGGTRGTQYF.